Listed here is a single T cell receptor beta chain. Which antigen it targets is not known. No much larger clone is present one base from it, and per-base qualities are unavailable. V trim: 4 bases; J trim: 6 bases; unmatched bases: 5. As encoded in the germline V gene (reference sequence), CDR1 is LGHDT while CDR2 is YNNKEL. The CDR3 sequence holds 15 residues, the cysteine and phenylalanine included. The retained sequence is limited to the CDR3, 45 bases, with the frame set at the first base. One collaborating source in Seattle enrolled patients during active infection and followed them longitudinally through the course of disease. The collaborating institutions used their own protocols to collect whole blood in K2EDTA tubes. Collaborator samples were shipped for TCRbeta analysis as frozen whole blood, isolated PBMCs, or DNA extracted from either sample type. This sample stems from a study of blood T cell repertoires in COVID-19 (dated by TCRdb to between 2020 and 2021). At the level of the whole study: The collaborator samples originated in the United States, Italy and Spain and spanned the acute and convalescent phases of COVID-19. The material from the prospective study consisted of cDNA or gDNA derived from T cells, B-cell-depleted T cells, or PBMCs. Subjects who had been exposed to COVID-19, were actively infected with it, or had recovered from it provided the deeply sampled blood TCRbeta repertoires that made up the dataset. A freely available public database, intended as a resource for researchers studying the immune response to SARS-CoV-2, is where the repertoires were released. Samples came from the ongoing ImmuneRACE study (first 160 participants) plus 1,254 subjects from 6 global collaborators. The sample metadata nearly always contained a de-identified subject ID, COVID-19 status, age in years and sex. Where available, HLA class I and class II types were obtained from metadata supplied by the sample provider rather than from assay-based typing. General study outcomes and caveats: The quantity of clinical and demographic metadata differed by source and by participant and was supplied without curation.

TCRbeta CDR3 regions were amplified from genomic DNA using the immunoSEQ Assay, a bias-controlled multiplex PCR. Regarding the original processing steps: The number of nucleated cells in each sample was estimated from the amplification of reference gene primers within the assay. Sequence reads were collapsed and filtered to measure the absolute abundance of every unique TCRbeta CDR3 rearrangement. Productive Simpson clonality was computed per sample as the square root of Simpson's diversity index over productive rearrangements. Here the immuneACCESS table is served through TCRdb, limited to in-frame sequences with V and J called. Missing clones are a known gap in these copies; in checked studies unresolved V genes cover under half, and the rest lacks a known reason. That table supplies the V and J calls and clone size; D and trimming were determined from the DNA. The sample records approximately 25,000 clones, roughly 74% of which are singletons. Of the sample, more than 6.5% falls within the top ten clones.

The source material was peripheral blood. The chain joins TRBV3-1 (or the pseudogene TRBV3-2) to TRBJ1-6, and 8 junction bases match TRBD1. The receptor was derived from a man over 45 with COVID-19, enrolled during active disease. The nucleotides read TGTGCCAGCAGCCCTAACAGGGGGTTTAATTCACCCCTCCACTTT. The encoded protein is CASSPNRGFNSPLHF.